This T cell receptor (beta chain) stems from a study of T-cell reconstitution after alpha-beta-depleted transplantation in children (dated by TCRdb to 2015 to 2016). Regarding the study in general: Using TCR repertoire profiling, the study followed T-cell immune reconstitution in a quantitative way in children after TCRalphabeta/CD19-depleted allogeneic hematopoietic cell transplantation.

Points on this clonotype: Its target antigen remains unknown. Base qualities were left out, and no much larger clone turns up one base away.

CDR1 and CDR2 were assigned from the germline V gene as ENHRY and SYGVKD. From cysteine to phenylalanine, the CDR3 is 19 amino acids long. Here the CDR3 DNA is all that survives: 57 bases in frame from base 1. Trimming takes 2 bases from V and 0 bases from J, and the germline ends sit 21 bases apart. This specimen's treatment or condition label, interpreted: allogeneic hematopoietic cell transplantation with graft depleted of TCRalphabeta T cells and CD19 B cells. The children who served as transplant recipients had been given grafts of TCRalphabeta/CD19-depleted allogeneic hematopoietic cells. Receptor libraries were prepared by PCR. Data came from an Illumina HiSeq 2500. TCR library preparation used molecular barcoding, with unique molecular identifiers applied to normalize quantification of the TCRbeta repertoire. In-frame beta chains were kept once TCRdb had trimmed the public reads at Q25 with fastp and called clones with MiXCR. Rows with one shared CDR3 protein collapse into an entry with the most common genes and DNA. Recorded for this sample are approximately 130,000 distinct CDR3 sequences; about 9.9% of them occurred a single time. 20% to 30% of the sample comes from the top ten.

The paper as a whole reports these results and caveats: The frequencies of hyperexpanded clones fell over the following months, and after one year, T-cell counts and TCRbeta diversity were mostly attributed to newly produced T cells. The high TCRbeta diversity at day 60 in some patients was ascribed to recipient T cells and intrathymic progenitors that had survived conditioning. About two months after transplant, the apparently early recovery of alphabetaT-cell counts reportedly depended on just several hundred clones that had expanded rapidly and came from non-depleted graft cells.

This chain is built from TRBV10-3 and TRBJ2-3; TRBD1 might be the D gene, on 5 matching bases. This sequence originates from a girl in the first two years of life who had a stem cell transplant for combined immunodeficiency, so the T cells may come from the graft donor. This specimen consisted of PBMCs, mostly from graft donor cells, obtained 180 days after TCRalphabeta/CD19-depleted stem cell transplant. The CDR3 protein: CAISEPPGPPVPSTDTQYF. The nucleotide sequence reads TGTGCCATCAGTGAGCCGCCAGGGCCACCCGTACCTAGCACAGATACGCAGTATTTT.